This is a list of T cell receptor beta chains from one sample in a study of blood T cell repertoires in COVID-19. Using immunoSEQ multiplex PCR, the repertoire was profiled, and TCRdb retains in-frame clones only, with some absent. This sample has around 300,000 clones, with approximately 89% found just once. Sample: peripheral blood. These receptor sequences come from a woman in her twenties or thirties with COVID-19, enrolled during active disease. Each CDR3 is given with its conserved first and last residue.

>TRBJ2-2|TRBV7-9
CASSVGTVGTGELFF
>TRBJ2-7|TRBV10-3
CAIRNGLAGGEQYF
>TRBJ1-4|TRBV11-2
CASSLSGTANEKLFF
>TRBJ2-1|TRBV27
CASSLDWRSSYNEQFF
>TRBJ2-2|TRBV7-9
CASSSDRGGTGELFF
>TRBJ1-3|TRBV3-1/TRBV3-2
CASSQDGAGGGNTIYF
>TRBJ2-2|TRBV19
CASSNLGLAGGPGDTGELFF
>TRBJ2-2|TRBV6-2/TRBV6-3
CASSQGQYTGELFF
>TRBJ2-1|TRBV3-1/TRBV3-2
CASRLSGRGGEQFF
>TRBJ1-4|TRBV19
CASSIGQGRTNEKLFF
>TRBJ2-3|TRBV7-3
CASSSPGLAADTQYF
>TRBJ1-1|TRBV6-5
CASSYASGQGREAFF
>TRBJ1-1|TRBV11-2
CASSLRHDTEAFF
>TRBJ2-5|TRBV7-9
CASSQEGETQYF
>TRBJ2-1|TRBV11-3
CASSLSGLNEQFF
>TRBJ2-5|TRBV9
CASSAREGNQETQYF
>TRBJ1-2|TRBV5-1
CASSTLDGMYGYTF
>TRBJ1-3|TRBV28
CASRDPSGVSGNTIYF
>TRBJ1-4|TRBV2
CASNLGQEYEKLFF
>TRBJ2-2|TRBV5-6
CASSLSAYPTGELFF
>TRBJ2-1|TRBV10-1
CASSEFVSDNEQFF
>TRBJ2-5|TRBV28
CASNGPLKGAGETQYF
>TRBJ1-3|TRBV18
CASSPVQQGSAGNTIYF
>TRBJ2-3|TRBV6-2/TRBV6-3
CASSYLAGGQADTQYF
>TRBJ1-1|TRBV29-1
CSVLQGIDTEAFF
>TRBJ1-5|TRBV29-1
CSVKIGANSNQPQHF
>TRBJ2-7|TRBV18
CASSSSGSKNYEQYF
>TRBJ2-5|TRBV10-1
CASRRGAAGGEETQYF
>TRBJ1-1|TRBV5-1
CASSLQGTEAFF
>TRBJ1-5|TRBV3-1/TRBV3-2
CASSPRTGSNQPQHF
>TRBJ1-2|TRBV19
CASSILFGGDYGYTF
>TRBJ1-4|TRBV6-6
CASSYGAEKLFF
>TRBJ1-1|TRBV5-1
CASSLDPSTVNTEAFF
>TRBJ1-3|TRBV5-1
CASSLGFGTGNTIYF
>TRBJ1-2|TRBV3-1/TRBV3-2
CASSPNNYGYTF